Listed below are T cell receptor beta chains from one sample, sequenced in a study of cytomegalovirus exposure and HLA in healthy donors. Profiled with immunoSEQ multiplex PCR; TCRdb holds only in-frame clones, not every one. The data hold 200,000 to 250,000 clones, with around 85% observed a single time. The sample comprised PBMCs. The receptors here all came from a girl aged 2-10 years in good health and CMV-seronegative. CDR3s include the opening cysteine and the closing phenylalanine or tryptophan. D genes are given only for firm matches. Clone size appears in some rows only: once, few, many, or a class for an expanded clone.

CDR3 length: 16; D gene: TRBD1; V gene: TRBV11-2; clone size: NA; J gene: TRBJ1-4; CDR3 protein: CASSLNPQGVNEKLFF; CDR3 DNA: TGTGCCAGCAGCTTAAACCCGCAGGGGGTTAATGAAAAACTGTTTTTT
CDR3 length: 17; D gene: TRBD1; V gene: TRBV27; clone size: NA; J gene: TRBJ1-2; CDR3 protein: CASSLSVAGGVRYGYTF; CDR3 DNA: TGTGCCAGCAGTTTATCGGTGGCAGGGGGCGTTCGCTATGGCTACACCTTC
CDR3 length: 15; D gene: TRBD1; V gene: TRBV5-6; clone size: NA; J gene: TRBJ2-2; CDR3 protein: CASSPRDRDTGELFF; CDR3 DNA: TGTGCCAGCAGCCCCCGGGACAGGGACACCGGGGAGCTGTTTTTT
CDR3 length: 12; D gene: NA; V gene: TRBV15; clone size: once; J gene: TRBJ2-1; CDR3 protein: CATSKGNNEQFF; CDR3 DNA: TGTGCCACCAGCAAGGGGAACAATGAGCAGTTCTTC
CDR3 length: 14; D gene: NA; V gene: TRBV30; clone size: NA; J gene: TRBJ2-7; CDR3 protein: CAWSDDRPSYEQYF; CDR3 DNA: TGTGCCTGGAGTGATGACAGGCCCTCCTACGAGCAGTACTTC
CDR3 length: 18; D gene: TRBD2; V gene: TRBV9; clone size: NA; J gene: TRBJ2-3; CDR3 protein: CASSVSYSGRADADTQYF; CDR3 DNA: TGTGCCAGCAGCGTCTCGTATAGCGGGAGGGCCGACGCAGATACGCAGTATTTT
CDR3 length: 13; D gene: NA; V gene: TRBV6-6; clone size: NA; J gene: TRBJ2-3; CDR3 protein: CASSGADTDTQYF; CDR3 DNA: TGTGCCAGCAGTGGCGCGGACACAGATACGCAGTATTTT
CDR3 length: 14; D gene: NA; V gene: TRBV5-1; clone size: NA; J gene: TRBJ1-4; CDR3 protein: CASSAQGTNEKLFF; CDR3 DNA: TGCGCCAGCAGCGCACAGGGAACTAATGAAAAACTGTTTTTT
CDR3 length: 13; D gene: TRBD1; V gene: TRBV6-5; clone size: NA; J gene: TRBJ2-7; CDR3 protein: CASSRQGYYEQYF; CDR3 DNA: TGTGCCAGCAGTAGACAGGGCTACTACGAGCAGTACTTC
CDR3 length: 17; D gene: TRBD1; V gene: TRBV2; clone size: NA; J gene: TRBJ1-6; CDR3 protein: CASRAQPGTGPNSPLHF; CDR3 DNA: TGTGCCAGCAGGGCACAACCCGGGACAGGGCCCAATTCACCCCTCCACTTT
CDR3 length: 16; D gene: TRBD1; V gene: TRBV25-1; clone size: NA; J gene: TRBJ1-3; CDR3 protein: CASSESGRGSGNTIYF; CDR3 DNA: TGTGCCAGCAGTGAATCGGGCAGGGGGTCTGGAAACACCATATATTTT
CDR3 length: 14; D gene: NA; V gene: TRBV7-2; clone size: NA; J gene: TRBJ2-1; CDR3 protein: CASSLGRYNNEQFF; CDR3 DNA: TGTGCCAGCAGCTTAGGGCGGTATAACAATGAGCAGTTCTTC
CDR3 length: 14; D gene: NA; V gene: TRBV6-5; clone size: NA; J gene: TRBJ2-3; CDR3 protein: CASSYWQSTDTQYF; CDR3 DNA: TGTGCCAGCAGTTACTGGCAGTCCACAGATACGCAGTATTTT
CDR3 length: 14; D gene: NA; V gene: TRBV10-3; clone size: NA; J gene: TRBJ2-2; CDR3 protein: CANQATSETGELFF; CDR3 DNA: TGTGCAAATCAGGCTACCTCTGAGACCGGGGAGCTGTTTTTT
CDR3 length: 13; D gene: TRBD1; V gene: TRBV15; clone size: NA; J gene: TRBJ2-7; CDR3 protein: CATWTPGTGEQYF; CDR3 DNA: TGTGCCACCTGGACGCCCGGGACAGGCGAGCAGTACTTC
CDR3 length: 14; D gene: TRBD1; V gene: TRBV28; clone size: NA; J gene: TRBJ1-2; CDR3 protein: CASSTRQGNYGYTF; CDR3 DNA: TGTGCCAGCAGCACCCGACAGGGGAACTATGGCTACACCTTC
CDR3 length: 14; D gene: TRBD1; V gene: TRBV14; clone size: NA; J gene: TRBJ2-7; CDR3 protein: CASSPGQGRFEQYF; CDR3 DNA: TGTGCCAGCAGCCCCGGACAGGGTAGGTTCGAGCAGTACTTC
CDR3 length: 14; D gene: TRBD1; V gene: TRBV5-1; clone size: NA; J gene: TRBJ2-5; CDR3 protein: CASSYGQGEETQYF; CDR3 DNA: TGCGCCAGCAGCTATGGACAGGGCGAAGAGACCCAGTACTTC
CDR3 length: 13; D gene: NA; V gene: TRBV19; clone size: NA; J gene: TRBJ1-2; CDR3 protein: CASSPGIVYGYTF; CDR3 DNA: TGTGCCAGTAGTCCGGGAATCGTCTATGGCTACACCTTC
CDR3 length: 16; D gene: NA; V gene: TRBV5-4; clone size: NA; J gene: TRBJ1-2; CDR3 protein: CASSPSYRVSNYGYTF; CDR3 DNA: TGTGCCAGCAGCCCCAGCTACAGGGTCTCTAACTATGGCTACACCTTC
CDR3 length: 10; D gene: NA; V gene: TRBV5-1; clone size: NA; J gene: TRBJ1-2; CDR3 protein: CASRGDSYTF; CDR3 DNA: TGCGCCAGCAGAGGGGATAGCTACACCTTC
CDR3 length: 14; D gene: TRBD1; V gene: TRBV19; clone size: few; J gene: TRBJ2-7; CDR3 protein: CASSSRTGAYEQYF; CDR3 DNA: TGTGCCAGTAGTTCCCGGACAGGAGCCTACGAGCAGTACTTC
CDR3 length: 14; D gene: NA; V gene: TRBV5-4; clone size: NA; J gene: TRBJ2-5; CDR3 protein: CASSLEAGMETQYF; CDR3 DNA: TGTGCCAGCAGCTTGGAGGCAGGAATGGAGACCCAGTACTTC
CDR3 length: 11; D gene: TRBD1; V gene: TRBV20-1; clone size: once; J gene: TRBJ1-2; CDR3 protein: CSAPGQAGYTF; CDR3 DNA: TGCAGTGCGCCGGGACAGGCAGGCTACACCTTC
CDR3 length: 11; D gene: NA; V gene: TRBV5-1; clone size: NA; J gene: TRBJ2-7; CDR3 protein: CASSVSGEQYF; CDR3 DNA: TGCGCCAGCAGCGTGAGTGGCGAGCAGTACTTC
CDR3 length: 14; D gene: TRBD1; V gene: TRBV5-1; clone size: NA; J gene: TRBJ1-1; CDR3 protein: CASSLVGGGPEAFF; CDR3 DNA: TGCGCCAGCAGCTTGGTAGGGGGCGGCCCTGAAGCTTTCTTT
CDR3 length: 16; D gene: TRBD1; V gene: TRBV9; clone size: NA; J gene: TRBJ1-1; CDR3 protein: CASSVFQGAAGTEAFF; CDR3 DNA: TGTGCCAGCAGCGTATTCCAGGGGGCGGCTGGCACTGAAGCTTTCTTT
CDR3 length: 14; D gene: NA; V gene: TRBV29-1; clone size: few; J gene: TRBJ2-5; CDR3 protein: CSAGDRRPQETQYF; CDR3 DNA: TGCAGCGCCGGAGACAGGAGGCCTCAAGAGACCCAGTACTTC
CDR3 length: 15; D gene: NA; V gene: TRBV19; clone size: NA; J gene: TRBJ1-2; CDR3 protein: CASSIVGQGIGGYTF; CDR3 DNA: TGTGCCAGTAGTATAGTGGGACAAGGGATTGGGGGCTACACCTTC
CDR3 length: 15; D gene: NA; V gene: TRBV19; clone size: NA; J gene: TRBJ2-2; CDR3 protein: CASSTWTKNTGELFF; CDR3 DNA: TGTGCCAGTAGTACCTGGACAAAGAACACCGGGGAGCTGTTTTTT
CDR3 length: 15; D gene: NA; V gene: TRBV4-1; clone size: NA; J gene: TRBJ1-5; CDR3 protein: CASSQEQYSNQPQHF; CDR3 DNA: TGCGCCAGCAGCCAAGAACAGTATAGCAATCAGCCCCAGCATTTT
CDR3 length: 14; D gene: NA; V gene: TRBV27; clone size: NA; J gene: TRBJ2-1; CDR3 protein: CASSRQPSHNEQFF; CDR3 DNA: TGTGCCAGCAGCCGACAACCATCCCACAATGAGCAGTTCTTC
CDR3 length: 14; D gene: NA; V gene: TRBV19; clone size: NA; J gene: TRBJ2-2; CDR3 protein: CASSIPGANGELFF; CDR3 DNA: TGTGCCAGTAGTATCCCAGGGGCGAACGGGGAGCTGTTTTTT
CDR3 length: 13; D gene: NA; V gene: TRBV7-9; clone size: once; J gene: TRBJ2-7; CDR3 protein: CASSSTVPYEQYF; CDR3 DNA: TGTGCCAGCAGCTCGACAGTTCCCTACGAGCAGTACTTC
CDR3 length: 15; D gene: NA; V gene: TRBV2; clone size: once; J gene: TRBJ2-3; CDR3 protein: CASSGGLPGTDTQYF; CDR3 DNA: TGTGCCAGCAGTGGAGGTCTTCCGGGCACAGATACGCAGTATTTT
CDR3 length: 15; D gene: NA; V gene: TRBV5-4; clone size: few; J gene: TRBJ1-2; CDR3 protein: CASSLGGGMDYGYTF; CDR3 DNA: TGTGCCAGCAGCTTGGGTGGGGGGATGGACTATGGCTACACCTTC
CDR3 length: 11; D gene: NA; V gene: TRBV23-1; clone size: NA; J gene: TRBJ1-1; CDR3 protein: CALGGADLDFF; CDR3 DNA: TGCGCTCTCGGAGGGGCCGACCTAGATTTCTTT
CDR3 length: 15; D gene: TRBD1; V gene: TRBV18; clone size: NA; J gene: TRBJ2-7; CDR3 protein: CASSPGQGGYGEQYF; CDR3 DNA: TGTGCCAGCTCCCCTGGACAGGGAGGTTATGGTGAGCAGTACTTC
CDR3 length: 13; D gene: NA; V gene: TRBV6-1; clone size: NA; J gene: TRBJ2-5; CDR3 protein: CASRRGWQETQYF; CDR3 DNA: TGTGCCTCTCGCCGGGGGTGGCAAGAGACCCAGTACTTC
CDR3 length: 17; D gene: NA; V gene: TRBV5-6; clone size: NA; J gene: TRBJ1-4; CDR3 protein: CASSTRDIHATNEKLFF; CDR3 DNA: TGTGCCAGCAGCACCCGGGACATACATGCAACTAATGAAAAACTGTTTTTT
CDR3 length: 15; D gene: TRBD2; V gene: TRBV6-6; clone size: NA; J gene: TRBJ2-7; CDR3 protein: CASSSLAGATYEQYF; CDR3 DNA: TGTGCCAGCAGCAGCCTAGCGGGAGCTACCTACGAGCAGTACTTC
CDR3 length: 15; D gene: NA; V gene: TRBV19; clone size: NA; J gene: TRBJ2-1; CDR3 protein: CASSMERRAYNEQFF; CDR3 DNA: TGTGCCAGTAGTATGGAGAGGAGAGCCTACAATGAGCAGTTCTTC
CDR3 length: 15; D gene: NA; V gene: TRBV7-9; clone size: NA; J gene: TRBJ2-7; CDR3 protein: CASSGAGRSSYEQYF; CDR3 DNA: TGTGCCAGCAGCGGCGCGGGACGGTCCTCCTACGAGCAGTACTTC
CDR3 length: 17; D gene: NA; V gene: TRBV4-1; clone size: NA; J gene: TRBJ2-2; CDR3 protein: CASSQRSLGANTGELFF; CDR3 DNA: TGCGCCAGCAGCCAACGCTCCCTAGGGGCTAACACCGGGGAGCTGTTTTTT
CDR3 length: 15; D gene: TRBD1; V gene: TRBV30; clone size: NA; J gene: TRBJ2-2; CDR3 protein: CAWREGTGNTGELFF; CDR3 DNA: TGTGCCTGGAGGGAGGGGACAGGAAACACCGGGGAGCTGTTTTTT
CDR3 length: 12; D gene: NA; V gene: TRBV5-4; clone size: NA; J gene: TRBJ2-4; CDR3 protein: CASSLGQGSEYF; CDR3 DNA: TGTGCCAGCAGCTTAGGCCAGGGGTCTGAGTACTTC
CDR3 length: 15; D gene: NA; V gene: TRBV10-3; clone size: NA; J gene: TRBJ2-7; CDR3 protein: CATRGGREIRDEQYF; CDR3 DNA: TGTGCCACAAGGGGGGGGCGGGAGATCAGGGACGAGCAGTACTTC
CDR3 length: 15; D gene: NA; V gene: TRBV5-1; clone size: NA; J gene: TRBJ2-3; CDR3 protein: CASSPESGSTDTQYF; CDR3 DNA: TGCGCCAGCAGCCCCGAATCGGGGAGCACAGATACGCAGTATTTT
CDR3 length: 15; D gene: NA; V gene: TRBV5-1; clone size: NA; J gene: TRBJ2-7; CDR3 protein: CASSLAVGNSYEQYF; CDR3 DNA: TGCGCCAGCAGCTTGGCCGTCGGGAACTCGTACGAGCAGTACTTC
CDR3 length: 14; D gene: NA; V gene: TRBV11-3; clone size: NA; J gene: TRBJ1-6; CDR3 protein: CASSLGGRNSPLHF; CDR3 DNA: TGTGCCAGCAGCTTAGGCGGTAGGAATTCACCCCTCCACTTT